This TCR beta chain originates from a study of shared clonotypes between healthy human individuals. Trimming removed 0 bases from V and 4 bases from J, with 12 bases in between. Germline CDR1 reads MGHRA; CDR2 reads YSYEKL. The CDR3 contains 15 residues. TCRdb keeps only in-frame clones here, not all; method: immunoSEQ multiplex PCR. Of 740,000 or so clones in the sample, around 78% were seen once. Sequencing input: memory CD4+ T cells sorted from blood. Stated subset: CD45RA-negative fraction. The sequence was collected from a woman aged 25 to 39 in good health. V and J are TRBV4-1 and TRBJ1-2; TRBD1 might be the D (6 bases). CDR3 DNA sequence: TGCGCCAGCAGCCAAGAGAGGGGGTTCGGCTATGGCTACACCTTC. Protein product: CASSQERGFGYGYTF.